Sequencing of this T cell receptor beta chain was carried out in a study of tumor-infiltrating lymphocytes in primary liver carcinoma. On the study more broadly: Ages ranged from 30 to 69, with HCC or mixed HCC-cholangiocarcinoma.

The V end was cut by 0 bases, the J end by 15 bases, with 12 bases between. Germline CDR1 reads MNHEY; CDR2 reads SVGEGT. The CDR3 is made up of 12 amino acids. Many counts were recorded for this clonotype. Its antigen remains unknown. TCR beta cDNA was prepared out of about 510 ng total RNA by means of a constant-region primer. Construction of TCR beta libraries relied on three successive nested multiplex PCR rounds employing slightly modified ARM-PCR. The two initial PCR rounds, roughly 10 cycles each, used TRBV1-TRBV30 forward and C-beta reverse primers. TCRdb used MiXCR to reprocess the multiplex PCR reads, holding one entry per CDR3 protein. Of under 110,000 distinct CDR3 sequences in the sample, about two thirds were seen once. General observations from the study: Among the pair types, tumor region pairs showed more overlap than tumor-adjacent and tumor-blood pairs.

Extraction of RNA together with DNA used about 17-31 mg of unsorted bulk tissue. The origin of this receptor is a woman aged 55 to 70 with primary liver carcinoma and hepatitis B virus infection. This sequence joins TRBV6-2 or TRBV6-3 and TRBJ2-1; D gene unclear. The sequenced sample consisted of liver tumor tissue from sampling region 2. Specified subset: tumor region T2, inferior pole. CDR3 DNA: TGTGCCAGCAGTTACTCGTCAGCGAGCTGGTTCTTC. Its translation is CASSYSSASWFF.